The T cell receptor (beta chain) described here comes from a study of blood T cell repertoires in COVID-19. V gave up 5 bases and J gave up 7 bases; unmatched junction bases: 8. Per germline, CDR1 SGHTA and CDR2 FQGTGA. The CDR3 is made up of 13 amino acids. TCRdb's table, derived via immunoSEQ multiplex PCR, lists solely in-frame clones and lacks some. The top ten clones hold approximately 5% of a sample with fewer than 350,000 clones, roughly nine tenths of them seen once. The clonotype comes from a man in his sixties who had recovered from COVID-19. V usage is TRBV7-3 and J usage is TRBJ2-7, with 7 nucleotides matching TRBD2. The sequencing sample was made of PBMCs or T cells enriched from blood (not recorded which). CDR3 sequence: CASSLGEGREQYF. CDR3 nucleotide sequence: TGTGCCAGCAGCCTCGGGGAGGGACGGGAGCAGTACTTC. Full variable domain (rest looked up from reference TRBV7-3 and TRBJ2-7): GAGVSQTPSNKVTEKGKYVELRCDPISGHTALYWYRQSLGQGPEFLIYFQGTGAADDSGLPNDRFFAVRPEGSVSTLKIQRTERGDSAVYLCASSLGEGREQYFGPGTRLTVT.